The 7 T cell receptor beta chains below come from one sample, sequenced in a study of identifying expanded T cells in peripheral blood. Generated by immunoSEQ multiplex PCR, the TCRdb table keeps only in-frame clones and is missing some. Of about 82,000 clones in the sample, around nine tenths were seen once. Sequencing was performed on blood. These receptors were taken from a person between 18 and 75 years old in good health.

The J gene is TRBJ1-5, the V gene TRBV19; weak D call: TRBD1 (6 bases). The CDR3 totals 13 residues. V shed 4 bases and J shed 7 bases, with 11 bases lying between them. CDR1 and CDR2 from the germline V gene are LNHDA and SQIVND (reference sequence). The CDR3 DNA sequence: TGTGCCAGTAGTACAGGGGTATGGCAGCCCCAGCATTTT. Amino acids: CASSTGVWQPQHF.

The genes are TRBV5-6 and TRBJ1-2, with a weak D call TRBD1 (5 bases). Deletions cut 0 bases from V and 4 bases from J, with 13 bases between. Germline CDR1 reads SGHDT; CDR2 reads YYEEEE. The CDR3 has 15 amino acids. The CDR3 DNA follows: TGTGCCAGCAGCTTGGCGGGCCAGGGAGTCTATGGCTACACCTTC. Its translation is CASSLAGQGVYGYTF.

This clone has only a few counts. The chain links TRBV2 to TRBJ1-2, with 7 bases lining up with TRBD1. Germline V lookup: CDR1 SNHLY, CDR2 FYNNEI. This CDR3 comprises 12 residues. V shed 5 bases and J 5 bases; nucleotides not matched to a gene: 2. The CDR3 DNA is TGTGCCAGCAGTCCGACAGGGTATGGCTACACCTTC. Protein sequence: CASSPTGYGYTF.

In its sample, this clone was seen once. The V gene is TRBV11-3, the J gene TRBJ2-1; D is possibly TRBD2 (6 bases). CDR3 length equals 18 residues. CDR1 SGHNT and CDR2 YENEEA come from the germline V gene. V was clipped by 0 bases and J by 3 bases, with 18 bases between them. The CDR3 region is CASSLDGVGGALYNEQFF. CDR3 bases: TGTGCCAGCAGCTTAGATGGTGTCGGAGGGGCCCTCTACAATGAGCAGTTCTTC.

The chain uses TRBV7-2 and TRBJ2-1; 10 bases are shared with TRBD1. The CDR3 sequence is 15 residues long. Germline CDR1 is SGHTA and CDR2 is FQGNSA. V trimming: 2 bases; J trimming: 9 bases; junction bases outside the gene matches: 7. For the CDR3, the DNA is TGTGCCAGCAGCTTATGGGACAGGGGAGGGAGTGAGCAGTTCTTC. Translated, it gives CASSLWDRGGSEQFF.

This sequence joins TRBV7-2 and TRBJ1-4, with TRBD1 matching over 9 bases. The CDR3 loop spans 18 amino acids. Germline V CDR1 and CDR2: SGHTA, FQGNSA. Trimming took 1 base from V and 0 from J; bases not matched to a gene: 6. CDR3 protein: CASSLGTGVFATNEKLFF. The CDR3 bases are TGTGCCAGCAGCTTAGGGACAGGGGTTTTCGCAACTAATGAAAAACTGTTTTTT.

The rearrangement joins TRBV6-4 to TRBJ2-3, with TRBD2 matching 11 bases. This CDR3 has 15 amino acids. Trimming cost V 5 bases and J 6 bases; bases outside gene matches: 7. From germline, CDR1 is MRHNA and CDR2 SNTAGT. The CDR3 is CASSPTSGSLDTQYF. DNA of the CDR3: TGTGCCAGCAGTCCTACTAGCGGGAGTCTGGATACGCAGTATTTT.